A single T cell receptor beta chain is shown here with its context. Its cognate antigen has yet to be identified. There are no base qualities to consult, and no much larger clone falls within one base. The cohort consisted of hundreds of healthy bone marrow donors. All cohort members were sampled while nominally healthy, although unrecorded immune exposures were likely present. The donor tested CMV seropositive and was one of the 289 seropositive cohort members. A peripheral blood sample was provided by each donor, and peripheral blood mononuclear cells were used for TCR beta sequencing. The Qiagen DNeasy Blood Extraction Kit was used to extract genomic DNA from the blood cell samples. Looking up the germline V gene yields CDR1 SNHLY and CDR2 FYNNEI. The germline ends are 8 bases apart after V is trimmed by 4 bases and J by 7 bases. The CDR3, cysteine through phenylalanine, is 12 amino acids long. Only the CDR3 portion is preserved as DNA: 36 bases, with reading frame beginning at the first base.

These data come from a study of cytomegalovirus exposure and HLA in healthy donors (TCRdb year 2017). For the study in its entirety: An earlier analysis of several hundred of the donors reported over 250 Gb of sequence data and 117 million unique TCR beta sequences obtained from 150 million to 200 million T cells. Approximately 300 gigabases of sequencing data and 70 million to 95 million unique TCR sequences made up an early release that covered 500 to 650 HLA-typed donors. The genetic ancestry cluster associated with self-reported Caucasian donors included 81% of the roughly 390 genotyped donors. The aim of the study was to test whether cataloging public T cell receptors could identify signatures of past pathogen exposure. The study used immunosequencing to profile the T cell repertoires of 670 or so subjects and linked those repertoires to cytomegalovirus serostatus. A separate validation cohort of roughly 110 different subjects was used in addition to the approximately 700-subject first cohort. High-throughput TCR immunosequencing, statistical association of individual TCRs with disease status, and machine learning were combined to predict cytomegalovirus infection status. To study patterns of TCR occurrence, a later analysis re-analyzed previously published TCR beta repertoires from 600 to 750 donors and added high-resolution HLA genotyping. Rather than drawing on any new phenotypic data, the later analysis identified candidate immune exposures from TCR beta sequences and the way those sequences occurred across donors. In an earlier analysis of 587 of the donors, high-throughput TCR beta sequencing was used to judge whether each TCR beta V gene segment behaved as functional or pseudogenic. Donor age, sex, ethnicity and CMV serostatus were compiled alongside the repertoire data. Genome-wide SNP genotypes for about three fifths of the roughly 700 donors were used in a later genetic analysis, which treated that subset as a discovery cohort. Every repertoire in the discovery cohort had been generated on one and the same sequencing platform. HLA typing included class I and class II loci at four-digit resolution. The number of typed donors differed by locus: about 620-640 for A, B, C, DRB1 and DQB1; some 500 for DQA1; 600 to 610 for DPA1; and some 430 for DPB1. Because of strong linkage in the cohort, five DR-DQ haplotypes were treated as single units for association and clustering. On average, roughly 240,000 unique TCR beta nucleotide sequences were sequenced per donor among some 430 genotyped donors of the cohort, with roughly 19% of those sequences being non-productive. Overall study results and their limits: Because some donors lacked HLA typing at each locus, the association tests relied only on the typed subset. A later analysis associated about 17,000 TCR beta sequences with specific HLA alleles at a false discovery rate of 0.05. A later genetic analysis reported fewer N-insertions in productive TCRs among donors in an Asian-associated ancestry cluster than the 666-donor mean. Correlated functional status among segregating V segments might reflect linkage disequilibrium, but an unknown experimental factor could not be ruled out. The classifier was reported to diagnose cytomegalovirus status with high specificity and sensitivity in both the original cohort and the validation cohort. In the study, 150 to 200 TCR beta chains were listed as associated with cytomegalovirus. The authors suggested that the approach could potentially be generalized to other disease states and immunological phenotypes. In a later analysis, the rate of TCR association differed among HLA loci, with DRB1 alleles having the most associated TCRs and HLA-C alleles having the fewest. The earlier analysis of nearly 600 of the donors excluded some 15 rarely observed V segments, including chromosome 9 orphons, because counts were too low. A further reported finding was that TCR beta sequences accurately predicted the HLA-A and HLA-B alleles for most subjects in the first cohort. In an earlier analysis of some 500 of the donors, most TCR beta V segments were observed in productive rearrangements about 87% or about 30% of the time, broadly matching IMGT annotations. In a later analysis, HLA-associated TCR beta chains showed more clonal expansion and lower generation probabilities than non-associated chains that were equally common. While some public TCRs were present in many individuals, most TCR sequences turned up only very rarely across donors. Most CMV-associated TCR beta chains appeared to be HLA-restricted in a later analysis, and the HLA associations seemed to be driven largely by CMV exposure. The 87-base-pair reads could not distinguish some IMGT-functional V segments, including TRBV6-2 and TRBV6-3, so those segments were excluded. A later analysis reported that several top co-occurrence clusters appeared linked to parvovirus B19, influenza, CMV and Epstein-Barr virus. Sequencing depth was assumed to be roughly uniform across donors in the presence/absence analyses, though that assumption may not hold. A few of the identified cytomegalovirus-associated TCR beta chains were confirmed in vitro to be specific for cytomegalovirus antigens. CMV serostatus was the only immune exposure information available for the cohort. When HLA alleles, especially DR and DQ, strongly co-occurred, attributing TCR associations to individual alleles was difficult. V-gene and J-gene trimming of TCR beta chains was associated with a missense DCLRE1C variant in a later genetic analysis, and the association was replicated in an independent cohort. This cohort had only TCR beta chains sequenced, and the lack of alpha or paired-chain data limited which features could be detected. A group of highly shared sequence variants was considered likely to be a technical artifact of the sequencing pipeline.

Library prep was done by the immunoSEQ multiplex PCR assay. For the multiplex PCR, a mixture combining 60 forward primers for TCR Vbeta segments and 13 reverse primers for TCR Jbeta segments was used. A multiplex PCR assay on genomic DNA amplified the CDR3 region of rearranged TCR beta genes. The Illumina HiSeq System was used to sequence the amplified TCR beta libraries as 87-base-pair reads. The paper's processing steps were these. In a later analysis, tens of millions of unique TCR beta chains were counted across the approximately 640 repertoires, and roughly 11 million of these chains were shared by at least two donors. To remove PCR and sequencing errors, raw reads were error-corrected and collapsed into unique sequences using a nearest-neighbor algorithm that merged closely related sequences. Alignment of CDR3 sequences to IMGT reference sequences was used to assign V, D and J gene segments. For a sequence to be retained, a match of at least six nucleotides was required to both a V gene segment and a J gene segment. A rearrangement counted as productive if the CDR3 had no stop codons and remained in frame with V and J, and every other rearrangement counted as non-productive. Following IMGT convention, CDR3 was defined as the stretch from the second conserved V-encoded cysteine to the conserved J-encoded phenylalanine. The earlier analysis of more than 450 of the donors excluded sequences that lacked an unambiguous match to a single V gene segment. In an earlier analysis of a few hundred of the donors, V segments were called functional above 56.7% productive rearrangements and were called segregating when the between-donor standard deviation exceeded 5%. To diagnose cytomegalovirus status from the catalog of TCR beta chain sequences, a statistical classification framework was built. V and J gene assignment, in a later analysis, came from comparing TCR nucleotide sequences with IMGT/GENE-DB human TR gene sequences. The TCRdist pipeline was used in a later analysis to assign CDR3 sequences and most-parsimonious VDJ recombination scenarios. In a later analysis, every TCR beta chain was defined by the combination of its CDR3 amino acid sequence and its V-gene family, and reads without a unique V-gene family were dropped. To address suspected cross-contamination and a sequencing artifact, a later analysis removed several hundred highly shared, low-generation-probability nucleotide sequences. For each public chain, a later analysis derived a clonal expansion index from normalized ranks of inferred template counts within each repertoire. Generation probabilities in a later analysis came from a VDJ recombination model fitted to out-of-frame rearrangements, and those results were checked against IGoR. Hypergeometric tests were used in a later analysis to score TCR-TCR, TCR-HLA and TCR-CMV co-occurrence, with a repertoire-size bias correction applied to the TCR pairs. To estimate false discovery rates, a later analysis permuted the HLA or CMV assignments 20 times. In a later analysis, co-occurring TCRs were grouped using DBSCAN, and TCRdist sequence similarity was added for clustering within HLA-allele-positive subsets. Repertoires with fewer than 30,000 or more than 120,000 public chains were left out of co-occurrence clustering, as were a few repertoires with anomalous nucleotide sharing. TCRdb's version of the immuneACCESS table is confined to in-frame rearrangements and falls short of the full clone set. An unresolved V gene accounts for under half of the shortfall where checked; the remainder is of unknown origin. The V and J calls and clone size were taken over from that table, and D and trimming were inferred from the DNA. In all, the sample holds under 150,000 clones, and 70% to 80% of those were seen once. The top ten hold less than 7.5% of the sample.

Sequencing was performed on PBMCs. This chain joins TRBV2 to TRBJ1-5; the D gene lacks a confident call. This receptor was obtained from a woman in her 40s in good health and CMV-seropositive. The CDR3 corresponds to CASSAQAQPQHF. At the DNA level, the sequence is TGTGCCAGCAGTGCGCAGGCCCAGCCCCAGCATTTT. The reference TRBV2 and TRBJ1-5 proteins fill in what lies around the CDR3, so the full variable domain reads EPEVTQTPSHQVTQMGQEVILRCVPISNHLYFYWYRQILGQKVEFLVSFYNNEISEKSEIFDDQFSVERPDGSNFTLKIRSTKLEDSAMYFCASSAQAQPQHFGDGTRLSIL.